This TCR beta chain derives from a study of vaccination and CD4 T cells after COVID-19. The CDR3 is 14 amino acids. CDR1 and CDR2 from the germline V gene are MNHEY and SVGAGI. V lost 2 bases, J lost 9 bases, and 14 bases lay in between. This clonotype turned up a few times. The antigen is not known. The Oncomine TCR Beta short-read assay was what sequenced the DNA obtained from cultured CD4+ T cells. Each CDR3 protein is one row after TCRdb ran MiXCR on the PCR reads. This table holds approximately 21,000 distinct CDR3 sequences, around 40% found once. Treatment described: roughly nine-day PBMC culture with coronavirus spike peptide pools or control peptides (ViraFEST assay).

The source of this sequence is a human donor who had recovered from COVID-19. V is TRBV6-5 and J is TRBJ1-5, with D possibly matching TRBD1 (6 bases). The sample here was CD4+ T cells from blood, cultured in vitro, taken before SARS-CoV-2 vaccination. Written as DNA, the CDR3 is TGTGCCAGCAGTTACATGGGGGCCCCGTGGCCCCAGCATTTT. This gives the protein CASSYMGAPWPQHF.